The text below deals with one T cell receptor beta chain. RNA totalling about 0.5 to 1 ug underwent reverse transcription with random hexamers. Amplification of TCR beta CDR3 spanned 54 Vbeta and 13 Jbeta via immunoSEQ multiplex PCR. TCRdb independently ran MiXCR on the immunoSEQ multiplex PCR reads; one entry per CDR3 protein. The table has 150,000 to 200,000 distinct CDR3 sequences, just under 95% seen once. This record comes from a study of CD8 T cells in Susac syndrome. This CDR3 is built from 15 residues. Trimming pared 3 bases from V and 8 bases from J, leaving 20 bases between. Germline V gives CDR1 DFQATT, CDR2 SNEGSKA (reference sequence). The control participants were healthy donors, and these controls were matched with respect to both age and sex. Through negative isolation, CD4+ and CD8+ T cells were obtained, while TEMRA cells were enriched using FACS.

Sequenced sample: CD4+ T cells from PBMCs. This sequence originates from a human donor in good health. The rearrangement uses TRBV20-1 and TRBJ2-1; D possibly uses TRBD1 or TRBD2 (6 bases each). CDR3 residues: CSARGSGAETYEQFF. CDR3 coding DNA: TGCAGTGCTAGGGGCTCGGGGGCCGAAACATATGAGCAGTTCTTC.